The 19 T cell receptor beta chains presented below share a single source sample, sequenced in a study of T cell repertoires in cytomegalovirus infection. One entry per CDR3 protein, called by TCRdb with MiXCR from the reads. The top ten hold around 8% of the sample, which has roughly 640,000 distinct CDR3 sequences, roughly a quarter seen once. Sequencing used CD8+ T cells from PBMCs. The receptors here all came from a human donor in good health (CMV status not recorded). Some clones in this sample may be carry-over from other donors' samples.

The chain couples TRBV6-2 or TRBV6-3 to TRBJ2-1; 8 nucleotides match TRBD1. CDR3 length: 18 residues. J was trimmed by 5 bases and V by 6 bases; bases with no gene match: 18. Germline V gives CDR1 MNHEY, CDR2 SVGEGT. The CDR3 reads CASSYPYPGQVQDNEQFF. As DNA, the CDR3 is TGTGCCAGCAGCTACCCCTACCCGGGACAGGTCCAAGACAATGAGCAGTTCTTC.

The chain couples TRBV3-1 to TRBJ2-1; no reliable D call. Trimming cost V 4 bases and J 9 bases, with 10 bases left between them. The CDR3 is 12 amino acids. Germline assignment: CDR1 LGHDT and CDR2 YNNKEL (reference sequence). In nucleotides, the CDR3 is TGTGCCAGCAGCCCCATGAACGGTGAGCAGTTCTTC. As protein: CASSPMNGEQFF.

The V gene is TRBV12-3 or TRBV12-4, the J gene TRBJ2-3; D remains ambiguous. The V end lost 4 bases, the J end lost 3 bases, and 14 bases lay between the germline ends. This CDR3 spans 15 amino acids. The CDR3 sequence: CASSSYGILTDTQYF. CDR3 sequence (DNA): TGTGCCAGCAGTTCCTATGGGATTTTGACAGATACGCAGTATTTT.

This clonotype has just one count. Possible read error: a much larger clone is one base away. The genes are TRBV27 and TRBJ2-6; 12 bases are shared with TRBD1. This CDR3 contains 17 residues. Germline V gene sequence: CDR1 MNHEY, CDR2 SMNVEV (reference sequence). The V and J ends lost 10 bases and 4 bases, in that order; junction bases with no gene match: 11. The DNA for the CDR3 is TGTGCCAACAGCCCTCGGGGACAGGGGGCCGGGGCCAACGTCCTGACTTTC. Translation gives CANSPRGQGAGANVLTF. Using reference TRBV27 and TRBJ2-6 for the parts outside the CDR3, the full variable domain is EAQVTQNPRYLITVTGKKLTVTCSQNMNHEYMSWYRQDPGLGLRQIYYSMNVEVTDKGDVPEGYKVSRKEKRNFPLILESPSPNQTSLYFCANSPRGQGAGANVLTFGAGSRLTVL.

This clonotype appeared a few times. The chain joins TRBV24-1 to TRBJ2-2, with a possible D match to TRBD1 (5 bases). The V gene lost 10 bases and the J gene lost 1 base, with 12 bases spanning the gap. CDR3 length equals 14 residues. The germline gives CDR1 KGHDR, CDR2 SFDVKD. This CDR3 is CATSPGWNTGELFF. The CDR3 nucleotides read TGTGCCACTTCTCCAGGGTGGAACACCGGGGAGCTGTTTTTT.

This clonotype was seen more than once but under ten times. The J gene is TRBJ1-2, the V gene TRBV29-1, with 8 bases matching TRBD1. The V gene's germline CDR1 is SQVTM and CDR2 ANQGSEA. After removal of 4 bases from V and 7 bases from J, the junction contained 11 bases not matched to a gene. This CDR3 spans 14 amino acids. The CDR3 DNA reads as TGCAGCGTTGTTCTTAGCAGGGGGCTTCGTGGCTACACCTTC. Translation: CSVVLSRGLRGYTF.

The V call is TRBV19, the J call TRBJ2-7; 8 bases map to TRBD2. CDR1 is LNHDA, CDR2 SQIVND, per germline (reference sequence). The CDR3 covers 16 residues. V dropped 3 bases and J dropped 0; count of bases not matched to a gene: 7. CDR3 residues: CASSINGAGDSYEQYF. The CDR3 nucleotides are TGTGCCAGTAGTATTAACGGAGCGGGGGACTCCTACGAGCAGTACTTC.

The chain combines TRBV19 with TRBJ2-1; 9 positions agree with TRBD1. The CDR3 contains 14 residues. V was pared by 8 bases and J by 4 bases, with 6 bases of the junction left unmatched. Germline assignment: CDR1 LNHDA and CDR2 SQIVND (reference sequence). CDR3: CASEGQGNYNEQFF. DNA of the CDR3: TGTGCCAGTGAGGGACAGGGAAATTACAATGAGCAGTTCTTC.

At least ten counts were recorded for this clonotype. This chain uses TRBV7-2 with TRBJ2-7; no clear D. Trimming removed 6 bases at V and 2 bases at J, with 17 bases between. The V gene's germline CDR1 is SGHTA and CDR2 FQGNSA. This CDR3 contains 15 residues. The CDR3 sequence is CASRPSVRYPYEQYF. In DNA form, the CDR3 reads TGTGCCAGCAGACCCTCCGTCCGTTACCCCTACGAGCAGTACTTC.

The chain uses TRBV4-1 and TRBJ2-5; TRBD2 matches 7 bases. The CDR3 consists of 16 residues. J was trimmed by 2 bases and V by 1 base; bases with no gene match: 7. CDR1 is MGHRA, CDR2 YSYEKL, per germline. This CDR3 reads CASSQVSGARQETQYF. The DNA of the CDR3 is TGCGCCAGCAGCCAAGTCAGCGGGGCGAGGCAAGAGACCCAGTACTTC.

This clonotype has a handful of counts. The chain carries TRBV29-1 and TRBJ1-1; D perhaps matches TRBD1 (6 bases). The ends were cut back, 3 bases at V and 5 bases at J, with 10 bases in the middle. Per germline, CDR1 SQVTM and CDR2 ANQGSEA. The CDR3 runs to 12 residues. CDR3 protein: CSVESGATEAFF. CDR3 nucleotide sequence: TGCAGCGTTGAGTCAGGGGCAACTGAAGCTTTCTTT. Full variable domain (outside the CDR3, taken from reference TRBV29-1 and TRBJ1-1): SAVISQKPSRDICQRGTSLTIQCQVDSQVTMMFWYRQQPGQSLTLIATANQGSEATYESGFVIDKFPISRPNLTFSTLTVSNMSPEDSSIYLCSVESGATEAFFGQGTRLTVV.

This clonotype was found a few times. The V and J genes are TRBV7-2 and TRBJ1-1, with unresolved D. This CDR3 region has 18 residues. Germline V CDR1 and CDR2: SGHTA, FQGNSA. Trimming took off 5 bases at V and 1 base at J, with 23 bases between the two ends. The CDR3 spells CASSPRSTRGTWNTEAFF. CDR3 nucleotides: TGTGCCAGCAGCCCGCGATCGACGAGAGGCACATGGAACACTGAAGCTTTCTTT.

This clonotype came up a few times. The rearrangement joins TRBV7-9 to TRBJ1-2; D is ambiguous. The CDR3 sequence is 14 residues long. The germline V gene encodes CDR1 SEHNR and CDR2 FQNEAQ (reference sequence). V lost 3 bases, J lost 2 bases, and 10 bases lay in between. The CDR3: CASSFMGGNYGYTF. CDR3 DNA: TGTGCCAGCAGCTTTATGGGAGGGAACTATGGCTACACCTTC.

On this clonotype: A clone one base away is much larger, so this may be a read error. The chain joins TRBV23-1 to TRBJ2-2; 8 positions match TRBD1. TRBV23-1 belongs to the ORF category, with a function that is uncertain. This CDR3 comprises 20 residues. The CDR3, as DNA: TGCACCAGCAGTCAATTGACAGGGGATCCCGGAACACCAAACACCGGGGAGCTGTTTTTT. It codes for CTSSQLTGDPGTPNTGELFF.

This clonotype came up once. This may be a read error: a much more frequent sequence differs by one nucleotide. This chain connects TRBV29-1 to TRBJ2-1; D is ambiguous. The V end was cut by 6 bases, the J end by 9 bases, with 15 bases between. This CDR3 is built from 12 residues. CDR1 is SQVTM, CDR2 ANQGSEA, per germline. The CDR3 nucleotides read TGCAGCGTCATATTGCTACATGGTGAGCAGTTCTTC. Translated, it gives CSVILLHGEQFF.

CDR3 sequence reads: CSAKIGLAYEQFF. CDR3 bases: TGCAGTGCTAAAATTGGACTAGCGTATGAGCAGTTCTTC. The chain uses TRBV20-1 and TRBJ2-1; 9 bases line up with TRBD2. The CDR3 runs to 13 residues. V was pared by 4 bases and J by 8 bases, with 6 bases of the junction left unmatched. Per germline, CDR1 DFQATT and CDR2 SNEGSKA (reference sequence).

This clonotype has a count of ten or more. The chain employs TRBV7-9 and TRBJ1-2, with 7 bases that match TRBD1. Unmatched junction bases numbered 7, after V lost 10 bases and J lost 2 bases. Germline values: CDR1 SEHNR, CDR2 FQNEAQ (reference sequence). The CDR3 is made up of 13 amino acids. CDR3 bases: TGTGCCACCGGACAGGAGCACAACTATGGCTACACCTTC. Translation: CATGQEHNYGYTF.

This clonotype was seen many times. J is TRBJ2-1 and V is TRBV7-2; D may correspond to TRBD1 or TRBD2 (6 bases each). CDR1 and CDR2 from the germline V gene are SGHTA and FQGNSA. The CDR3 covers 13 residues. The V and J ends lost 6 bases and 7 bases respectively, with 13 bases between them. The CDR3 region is CASRLGAGNEQFF. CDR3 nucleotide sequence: TGTGCCAGCAGATTGGGGGCGGGGAATGAGCAGTTCTTC.

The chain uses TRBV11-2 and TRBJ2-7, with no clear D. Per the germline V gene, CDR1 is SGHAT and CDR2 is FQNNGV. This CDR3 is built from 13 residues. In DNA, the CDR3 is TGTGCCAGCAGCTTAGCCAGATACTACGAGCAGTGCGTC. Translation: CASSLARYYEQCV.